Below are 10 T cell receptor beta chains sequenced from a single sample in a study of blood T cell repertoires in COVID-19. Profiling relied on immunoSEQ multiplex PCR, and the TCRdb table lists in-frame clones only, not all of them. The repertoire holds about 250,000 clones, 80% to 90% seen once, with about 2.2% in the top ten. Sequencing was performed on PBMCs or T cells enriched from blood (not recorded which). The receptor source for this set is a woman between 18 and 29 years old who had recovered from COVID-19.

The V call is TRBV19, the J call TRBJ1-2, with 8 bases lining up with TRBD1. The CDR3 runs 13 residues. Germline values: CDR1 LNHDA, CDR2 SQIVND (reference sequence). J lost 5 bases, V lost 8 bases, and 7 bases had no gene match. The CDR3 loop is CASRTGIEYGYTF. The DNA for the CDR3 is TGTGCCAGTCGGACAGGGATAGAGTATGGCTACACCTTC. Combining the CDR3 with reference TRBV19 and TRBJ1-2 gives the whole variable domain DGGITQSPKYLFRKEGQNVTLSCEQNLNHDAMYWYRQDPGQGLRLIYYSQIVNDFQKGDIAEGYSVSREKKESFPLTVTSAQKNPTAFYLCASRTGIEYGYTFGSGTRLTVV.

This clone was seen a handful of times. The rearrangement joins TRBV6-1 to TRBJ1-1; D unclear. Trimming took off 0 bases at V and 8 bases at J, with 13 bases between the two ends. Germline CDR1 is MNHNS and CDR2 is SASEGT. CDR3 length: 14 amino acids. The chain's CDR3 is CASSEALHGREAFF. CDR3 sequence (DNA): TGTGCCAGCAGTGAAGCGCTTCATGGCAGGGAAGCTTTCTTT.

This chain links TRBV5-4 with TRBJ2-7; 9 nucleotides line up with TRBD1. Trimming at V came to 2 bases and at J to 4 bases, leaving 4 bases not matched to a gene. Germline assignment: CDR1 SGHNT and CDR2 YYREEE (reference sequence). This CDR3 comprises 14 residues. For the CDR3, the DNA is TGTGCCAGCAGCTTACAGGGGGCTGGATACGAGCAGTACTTC. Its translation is CASSLQGAGYEQYF. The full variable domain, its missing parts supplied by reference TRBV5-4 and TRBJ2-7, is ETGVTQSPTHLIKTRGQQVTLRCSSQSGHNTVSWYQQALGQGPQFIFQYYREEENGRGNFPPRFSGLQFPNYSSELNVNALELDDSALYLCASSLQGAGYEQYFGPGTRLTVT.

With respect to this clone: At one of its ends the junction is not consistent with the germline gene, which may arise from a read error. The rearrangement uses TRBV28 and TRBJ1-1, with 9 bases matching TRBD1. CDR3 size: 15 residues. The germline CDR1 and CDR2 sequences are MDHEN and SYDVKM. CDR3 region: CASSPPPGQGSKWGF. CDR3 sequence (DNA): TGTGCCAGCAGTCCCCCCCCCGGACAGGGGAGTAAATGGGGCTTT.

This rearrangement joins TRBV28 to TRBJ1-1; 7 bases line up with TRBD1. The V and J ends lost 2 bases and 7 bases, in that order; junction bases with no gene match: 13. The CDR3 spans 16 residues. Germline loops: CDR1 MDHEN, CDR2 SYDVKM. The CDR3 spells CASSLRRPEGQVEAFF. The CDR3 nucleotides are TGTGCCAGCAGTTTAAGGCGCCCGGAAGGACAGGTTGAAGCTTTCTTT.

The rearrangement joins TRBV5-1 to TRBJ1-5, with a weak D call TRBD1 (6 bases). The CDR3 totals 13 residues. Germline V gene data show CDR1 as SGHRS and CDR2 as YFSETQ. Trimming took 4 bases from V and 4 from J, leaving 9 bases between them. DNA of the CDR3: TGCGCCAGCAGCCCTGGACAGAATCAGCCCCAGCATTTT. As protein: CASSPGQNQPQHF.

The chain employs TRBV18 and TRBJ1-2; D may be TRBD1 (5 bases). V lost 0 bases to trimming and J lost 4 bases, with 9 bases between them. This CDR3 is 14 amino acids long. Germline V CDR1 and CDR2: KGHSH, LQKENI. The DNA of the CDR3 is TGTGCCAGCTCACCACCCGGGGGTACCTATGGCTACACCTTC. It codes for CASSPPGGTYGYTF.

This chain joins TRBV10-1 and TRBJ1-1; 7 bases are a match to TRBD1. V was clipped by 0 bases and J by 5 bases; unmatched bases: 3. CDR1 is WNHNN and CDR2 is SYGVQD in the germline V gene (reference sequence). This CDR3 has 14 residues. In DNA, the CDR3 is TGCGCCAGCAGTGAGTCGACAGGGAAAACTGAAGCTTTCTTT. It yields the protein CASSESTGKTEAFF.

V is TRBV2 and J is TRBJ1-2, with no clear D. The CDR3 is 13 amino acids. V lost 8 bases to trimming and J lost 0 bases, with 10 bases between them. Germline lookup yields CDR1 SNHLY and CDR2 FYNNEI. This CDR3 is CASQDTPNYGYTF. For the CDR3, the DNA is TGTGCCAGCCAGGATACCCCTAACTATGGCTACACCTTC.

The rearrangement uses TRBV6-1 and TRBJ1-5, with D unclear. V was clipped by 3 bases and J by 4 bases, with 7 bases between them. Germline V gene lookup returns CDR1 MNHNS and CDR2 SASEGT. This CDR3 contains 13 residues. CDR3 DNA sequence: TGTGCCAGCAGTGAGTCCAGGAATCAGCCCCAGCATTTT. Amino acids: CASSESRNQPQHF.